This T cell receptor (beta chain) stems from a study of blood T cell repertoires in COVID-19. In germline, CDR1 is SNHLY, CDR2 FYNNEI. The CDR3 is 15 residues long. V lost 6 bases, J lost 13 bases, and 17 bases stayed unmatched. Method: immunoSEQ multiplex PCR; TCRdb's copy keeps in-frame clones and lacks some. The sample shows about 28,000 clones, approximately 84% of them seen only once. The receptor's source is a woman in her sixties with acute or convalescent COVID-19. This rearrangement joins TRBV2 to TRBJ2-1; 8 bases fit TRBD2. Sample: peripheral blood. Here the CDR3 DNA reads TGTGCCAGCAGCGTTAGCGGGGTTGGGACAATGATACAGTTCTTC. Its protein product is CASSVSGVGTMIQFF.